This T cell receptor beta chain derives from a study of blood T cell repertoires in COVID-19. Study summary: The origin of the acute and convalescent COVID-19 samples was the United States, Italy and Spain. PBMCs, B-cell-depleted T cells, or T cells provided the cDNA or gDNA that made up the material.

In the source study's methods: It was from reference gene primer amplification that nucleated cell counts were estimated. Sequencing used immunoSEQ multiplex PCR; TCRdb keeps in-frame clones, though not all of them. V, J and clone size reflect that table, while D and trimming were determined from the DNA. The sample has about 140,000 clones, around 83% seen once. This clone was seen just once. The CDR3 is 14 amino acids. The germline V gene has CDR1 LNHDA and CDR2 SQIVND (reference sequence). V was trimmed by 5 bases and J by 0 bases, leaving 11 bases between them. The J gene is TRBJ2-7, the V gene TRBV19, with a possible D match to TRBD1 (6 bases). The sequence was obtained from a woman aged 55-69 years with acute or convalescent COVID-19. Material for sequencing was peripheral blood. DNA for the CDR3: TGTGCCAGTAGTTCCACAGGGACCTCCTACGAGCAGTACTTC. It yields the protein CASSSTGTSYEQYF.